Sequencing of this TCR beta chain was carried out in a study of blood T cells in healthy people across ages. Study-wide findings and caveats: Naive T cell percentage showed a strong correlation with the diversity of TCR beta. Because sorting was not performed, PBMCs prevented conclusive naive versus antigen-experienced comparison.

Then a second PCR, running roughly 7 to 11 cycles, was carried out with a sample-barcoded 5' primer and a J-beta primer mix. In TCRdb, the 5' RACE reads were re-called with MiXCR into one record per CDR3 protein. The sample records 1.5 million to 2 million distinct CDR3 sequences, about 31% being singletons. It was roughly 10 milliliters of peripheral blood that were drawn from each donor. At least 6.5 million PBMCs were isolated per sample. Details on this clonotype: Its antigen is undetermined.

The origin of this receptor is a woman in her twenties or thirties in good health. Sequenced sample: blood.

The CDR3 loop reads CASMRQGESNQPQHF. The DNA of the CDR3 is TGTGCCAGTATGAGGCAGGGCGAGAGCAATCAGCCCCAGCATTTT. V and J are TRBV19 and TRBJ1-5; TRBD1 is a possible D gene (5 bases). Germline values: CDR1 LNHDA, CDR2 SQIVND (reference sequence). This CDR3 region has 15 residues. Trimming took 7 bases from V and 1 from J, leaving 14 bases between them.